This T cell receptor (beta chain) comes out of a study of neurological immune-mediated disorders. Study results and limitations: The absence of any CDR3 amino acid sequence shared by expanded clones across subjects suggests that repertoires were private in all groups.

At least ten counts were recorded for this clonotype. Its target is not known. Indicated time point: longitudinal time-point 1 (baseline). V gave up 5 bases and J gave up 5 bases, with 10 bases separating them. CDR3 length equals 12 residues. Germline CDR1 is DFQATT and CDR2 is SNEGSKA (reference sequence). TCRdb independently ran MiXCR on the 5' RACE reads; one entry per CDR3 protein. Of some 68,000 distinct CDR3 sequences listed, roughly an eighth are singletons. This sequence originates from a female donor with HTLV-1-associated myelopathy (HAM/TSP). The chain links TRBV20-1 to TRBJ2-1, with D possibly being TRBD1 (6 bases). Material for sequencing was PBMCs. For the CDR3, the DNA is TGCAGTGCTGCATCAGGGGACAATGAGCAGTTCTTC. This codes for CSAASGDNEQFF.